The source of this T cell receptor (beta chain) is a study of T cell changes during pregnancy in multiple sclerosis. CDR3 length equals 13 residues. V lost 6 bases, J lost 0 bases, and 6 bases lay in between. Germline V lookup: CDR1 MNHNS, CDR2 SASEGT. The protocol was immunoSEQ multiplex PCR, while the TCRdb copy is restricted to in-frame clones and leaves out a portion. Among under 30,000 clones listed, approximately 94% were seen once. The sequencing used CD4+ T cells from peripheral blood mononuclear cells, collected after pregnancy. This receptor was identified in a female donor with multiple sclerosis, enrolled in a pregnancy study. The J gene is TRBJ1-5, the V gene TRBV6-1; D not certain. The CDR3 DNA reads TGTGCCAGCAGGGGAGATAGCAATCAGCCCCAGCATTTT. Amino acid sequence: CASRGDSNQPQHF.